A single T cell receptor (beta chain) is shown here with its context. This entry belongs to a study of T cell changes during pregnancy in multiple sclerosis. The CDR3 covers 16 residues. J lost 0 bases, V lost 0 bases, and 6 bases had no gene match. Germline V CDR1 and CDR2: SGHNT, YYREEE (reference sequence). Sequenced by immunoSEQ multiplex PCR; TCRdb stores in-frame clones only, minus some. Of 50,000 to 80,000 clones listed, roughly 91% are singletons. This chain connects TRBV5-4 to TRBJ2-7, with TRBD1 matching over 7 bases. The starting material was CD8+ T cells from peripheral blood mononuclear cells, obtained before pregnancy. The sequence came from a female donor with multiple sclerosis, enrolled in a pregnancy study. The CDR3 DNA is TGTGCCAGCAGCTTGGGTAACAGGGGTCTCTCCTACGAGCAGTACTTC. Amino acids: CASSLGNRGLSYEQYF.